This TCR beta chain was sequenced during a study of radiation and T cells in renal cell carcinoma. Profiling relied on immunoSEQ multiplex PCR, and the TCRdb table lists in-frame clones only, not all of them. Of about 170,000 clones listed, about 85% are singletons. Trimming took 7 bases from V and 1 from J; bases not matched to a gene: 4. Germline CDR1 is MNHNY and CDR2 is SVGAGI (reference sequence). The CDR3 is 14 amino acids. Time point in this sample: blood 4 weeks post-SBRT, at nephrectomy. The treatment was: 15 Gy SBRT to primary tumor, nephrectomy 4 weeks later. Nephrectomy followed 15 Gy stereotactic body radiation by 4 weeks. Serial blood draws occurred at baseline and 2 and 4 weeks post-SBRT.

The clonotype originates from a woman in her 50s with renal cell carcinoma. The source was blood, collected from a patient whose treatment included radiotherapy and nephrectomy. The J gene is TRBJ2-4, the V gene TRBV6-6, with 7 positions matching TRBD1. DNA of the CDR3: TGTGCCAGCACTCTGACAGGGGCCAAAAACATTCAGTACTTC. This translates into CASTLTGAKNIQYF.